Below are 20 T cell receptor beta chains sequenced from a single sample in a study of shared clonotypes between healthy human individuals. Profiling relied on immunoSEQ multiplex PCR, and the TCRdb table lists in-frame clones only, not all of them. The sample lists 850,000 to 1,200,000 clones, approximately 72% occurring once. The sample comprised memory CD4+ T cells sorted from blood. Subset described: CD45RA-negative fraction. The receptors come from a man aged 18 to 30 in good health.

The genes are TRBV5-1 and TRBJ2-1, with TRBD2 matching over 16 bases. The CDR3 runs 20 residues. The junction had 8 bases not matched to a gene; V was cut back by 0 bases and J by 2 bases. Germline V gene data show CDR1 as SGHRS and CDR2 as YFSETQ. This CDR3 reads CASSLEGLAGGPWTYNEQFF. CDR3 in DNA: TGCGCCAGCAGCTTGGAGGGACTAGCGGGAGGGCCGTGGACCTACAATGAGCAGTTCTTC. Full variable domain (rest looked up from reference TRBV5-1 and TRBJ2-1): KAGVTQTPRYLIKTRGQQVTLSCSPISGHRSVSWYQQTPGQGLQFLFEYFSETQRNKGNFPGRFSGRQFSNSRSEMNVSTLELGDSALYLCASSLEGLAGGPWTYNEQFFGPGTRLTVL.

This clone has ten or more counts. This chain joins TRBV7-2 and TRBJ1-3, with a possible D match to TRBD1 (5 bases). V dropped 0 bases and J dropped 0 bases, with 12 bases sitting between them. The CDR3 runs to 17 residues. Per germline, CDR1 SGHTA and CDR2 FQGNSA. CDR3 region: CASSLASGGFSGNTIYF. The CDR3 DNA reads as TGTGCCAGCAGCTTAGCAAGCGGGGGTTTCTCTGGAAACACCATATATTTT.

The chain is built from TRBV7-2 and TRBJ2-2; D gene uncertain. V was pared by 0 bases and J by 4 bases, with 12 bases between. The CDR3 covers 16 residues. Per germline, CDR1 SGHTA and CDR2 FQGNSA. The CDR3 here is CASSLASLVGTGELFF. In nucleotides, the CDR3 is TGTGCCAGCAGCTTAGCGTCGCTAGTCGGCACCGGGGAGCTGTTTTTT.

The V gene is TRBV9, the J gene TRBJ2-7, with TRBD2 matching over 13 bases. There are 15 residues in the CDR3. Germline V lookup: CDR1 SGDLS, CDR2 YYNGEE. V lost 4 bases, J lost 5 bases, and 6 bases stayed unmatched. In nucleotides, the CDR3 is TGTGCCAGCAGCATCGGACTAGCGGGGGTCCACGAGCAGTACTTC. Protein: CASSIGLAGVHEQYF. Filled out from reference TRBV9 and TRBJ2-7, the complete variable domain reads DSGVTQTPKHLITATGQRVTLRCSPRSGDLSVYWYQQSLDQGLQFLIQYYNGEERAKGNILERFSAQQFPDLHSELNLSSLELGDSALYFCASSIGLAGVHEQYFGPGTRLTVT.

This clone was detected a few times. Other DNA sequences in the same sample also yield this CDR3. V is TRBV5-1 and J is TRBJ2-7, with a possible D match to TRBD1 (5 bases). The CDR3 has 14 residues. Deletions cut 0 bases from V and 4 bases from J, with 11 bases between. Germline V gene lookup returns CDR1 SGHRS and CDR2 YFSETQ. The CDR3 loop reads CASSLEGQGYEQYF. CDR3 DNA sequence: TGCGCCAGCAGCTTGGAAGGGCAGGGTTACGAGCAGTACTTC.

This chain uses TRBV4-3 with TRBJ2-1; TRBD2 matches 9 bases. Germline lookup yields CDR1 LGHNA and CDR2 YSLEER. The V gene end was trimmed by 6 bases and the J gene end by 5 bases; junction bases not matched to a gene: 11. This CDR3 is 16 amino acids long. The CDR3 sequence: CASSQRASGTNNEQFF. In DNA, the CDR3 is TGCGCCAGCAGTCAGAGGGCTAGCGGGACAAACAATGAGCAGTTCTTC.

This clone was seen a handful of times. V and J are TRBV4-1 and TRBJ2-1, with TRBD2 as a possible D gene (5 bases). Germline V CDR1 and CDR2: MGHRA, YSYEKL. Trimming shortened V by 4 bases and J by 8 bases, and 18 bases separated the two germline ends. The CDR3 runs to 15 residues. CDR3 nucleotides: TGCGCCAGCAGCCGCCTCGGACTCCACACAGATGAGCAGTTCTTC. Translated, it gives CASSRLGLHTDEQFF.

The CDR3 DNA reads as TGTGCCAGCAGCGGCGGGGGACTAGCGGGAGGTGCAGATACGCAGTATTTT. Translated, it gives CASSGGGLAGGADTQYF. This chain connects TRBV9 to TRBJ2-3; 15 bases map to TRBD2. This CDR3 comprises 17 residues. The V gene's germline CDR1 is SGDLS and CDR2 YYNGEE. Germline trimming cut 3 bases from V and 4 bases from J; bases unmatched to any gene: 6.

The chain links TRBV7-3 to TRBJ1-6; maybe TRBD1 (5 bases). Germline V CDR1 and CDR2: SGHTA, FQGTGA. The V and J ends lost 3 bases and 7 bases respectively, with 22 bases between them. The CDR3 sequence is 18 residues long. The CDR3 nucleotides are TGTGCCAGCAGCTTCCCGAGGCGAGTGATTAGGGGCAATTCACCCCTCCACTTT. Amino acids: CASSFPRRVIRGNSPLHF. Full variable domain (outside the CDR3, taken from reference TRBV7-3 and TRBJ1-6): GAGVSQTPSNKVTEKGKYVELRCDPISGHTALYWYRQSLGQGPEFLIYFQGTGAADDSGLPNDRFFAVRPEGSVSTLKIQRTERGDSAVYLCASSFPRRVIRGNSPLHFGNGTRLTVT.

This clone came up once. The genes are TRBV2 and TRBJ1-2; D gene uncertain. There are 16 residues in the CDR3. Germline CDR1 SNHLY, CDR2 FYNNEI. Trimming removed 6 bases at V and 0 bases at J, with 17 bases between. As DNA, the CDR3 is TGTGCCAGCAGCTCCGGGCCTTACCTTCCTAACTATGGCTACACCTTC. Amino acids: CASSSGPYLPNYGYTF.

Turning to this clone: With a far larger clone one base away, a read error is the likely cause. This chain connects TRBV7-9 to TRBJ2-2; D might be TRBD1 (5 bases). With 6 bases removed from V and 3 bases from J, the gap between germline ends came to 8 bases. There are 13 residues in the CDR3. Per germline, CDR1 SEHNR and CDR2 FQNEAQ (reference sequence). Written as DNA, the CDR3 is TGTGCCAGCAGTATACAGGACACCGGGGAGCTGTTTTTT. This sequence encodes CASSIQDTGELFF.

The J gene is TRBJ1-5, the V gene TRBV7-3; a weak D match, TRBD1 (6 bases). Germline V gene lookup returns CDR1 SGHTA and CDR2 FQGTGA. The ends were cut back, 4 bases at V and 10 bases at J, with 20 bases in the middle. The CDR3 loop spans 15 amino acids. CDR3 nucleotide sequence: TGTGCCAGCAGCTCACCAGGGGTAAGTAATAGTCCCCAGCATTTT. The encoded protein is CASSSPGVSNSPQHF.

The chain joins TRBV19 to TRBJ1-2; D possibly corresponds to TRBD1 (6 bases). Germline V CDR1 and CDR2: LNHDA, SQIVND (reference sequence). V was trimmed by 1 base and J by 0 bases, leaving 21 bases between them. This CDR3 spans 19 amino acids. The DNA for the CDR3 is TGTGCCAGTAGTATAGTCGGACGGGACACCTCCGTTCCTAACTATGGCTACACCTTC. Encoded protein: CASSIVGRDTSVPNYGYTF.

The genes are TRBV27 and TRBJ2-2, with a weak D call TRBD1 (5 bases). The length of the CDR3 is 15 residues. Germline loops: CDR1 MNHEY, CDR2 SMNVEV (reference sequence). V shed 2 bases and J shed 4 bases, with 11 bases lying between them. The CDR3 DNA sequence: TGTGCCAGCAGTTTAGCGCAACAGGTCACCGGGGAGCTGTTTTTT. Its translation is CASSLAQQVTGELFF.

The chain carries TRBV2 and TRBJ1-2; possibly TRBD1 for D (6 bases). The length of the CDR3 is 13 residues. The ends were cut back, 2 bases at V and 4 bases at J, with 8 bases in the middle. The germline CDR1 and CDR2 sequences are SNHLY and FYNNEI. CDR3 residues: CASSERTAYGYTF. DNA for the CDR3: TGTGCCAGCAGTGAAAGGACAGCCTATGGCTACACCTTC.

The V and J genes are TRBV7-2 and TRBJ1-2; 9 nucleotides align to TRBD1. V was pared by 1 base and J by 8 bases, with 11 bases of the junction left unmatched. The CDR3 is 16 residues long. CDR1 is SGHTA, CDR2 FQGNSA, per germline. CDR3 DNA sequence: TGTGCCAGCAGCTTAGATAGGGAACAGGGGGCGCGGGGCTACACCTTC. Translating gives CASSLDREQGARGYTF.

Turning to this clone: A read error likely explains this, since a far larger clone differs by one base. Other DNA sequences in the same sample also yield this CDR3. This CDR3 is CALRFRGNTGELFF. The DNA of the CDR3 is TGTGCCTTACGATTCAGGGGGAACACCGGGGAGCTGTTTTTT. The chain has TRBV30 and TRBJ2-2; TRBD1 is a possible D gene (6 bases). Germline V gives CDR1 GTSNPN, CDR2 SVGIG (reference sequence). V lost 7 bases, J lost 1 base, and 13 bases lay in between. The CDR3 totals 14 residues.

The V gene is TRBV7-9, the J gene TRBJ2-7; 9 nucleotides agree with TRBD2. This CDR3 has 15 amino acids. The ends lost 7 bases at V and 10 bases at J; junction bases unmatched: 17. CDR1 is SEHNR and CDR2 is FQNEAQ in the germline V gene (reference sequence). The CDR3 DNA reads as TGTGCCAGCATCACGGTAGCGGGAGTTAGCGGTTTCCAGTACTTC. This encodes CASITVAGVSGFQYF.

The chain employs TRBV5-1 and TRBJ2-5; D unclear. Germline lookup yields CDR1 SGHRS and CDR2 YFSETQ. V was trimmed by 0 bases and J by 4 bases, leaving 13 bases between them. CDR3 length: 15 residues. CDR3 DNA: TGCGCCAGCAGCTTGGTGGCCCTACTGGGAGAGACCCAGTACTTC. Its protein product is CASSLVALLGETQYF. Based on the CDR3 plus reference TRBV5-1 and TRBJ2-5, the full variable domain is KAGVTQTPRYLIKTRGQQVTLSCSPISGHRSVSWYQQTPGQGLQFLFEYFSETQRNKGNFPGRFSGRQFSNSRSEMNVSTLELGDSALYLCASSLVALLGETQYFGPGTRLLVL.

This chain connects TRBV7-9 to TRBJ2-1, with D possibly matching TRBD2 (6 bases). Between the trimmed V and J ends, which lost 5 bases and 5 bases, there was a span of 22 bases. CDR3 length: 17 residues. Per germline, CDR1 SEHNR and CDR2 FQNEAQ (reference sequence). The CDR3: CASSPGAGTLLNNEQFF. CDR3 sequence (DNA): TGTGCCAGCAGCCCTGGCGCCGGGACTCTATTAAACAATGAGCAGTTCTTC.